One sample yielded the 8 T cell receptor beta chains listed below, sequenced in a study of T cells expressing NK-cell markers. TCRdb reprocessed the 5' RACE reads, keeping one entry per CDR3 protein, no DNA. The sample data list some 600,000 distinct CDR3 sequences. Input material: blood T cells: a sorted CD56 or NKG2C T cell subset, CD4+ or CD8+ T cells, or bulk PBMC T cells (not recorded which). The receptors here all came from a man aged 18-30 years in good health.

This CDR3 reads CSARGLVAGELFF. The chain links TRBV20-1 to TRBJ2-2; TCRdb's assignment of TRBD2 cannot be checked, as there is no DNA. The length of the CDR3 is 13 residues. Germline values: CDR1 DFQATT, CDR2 SNEGSKA (reference sequence).

The chain recombines TRBV7-2 with TRBJ2-1; as DNA is missing, the TRBD1 call by TCRdb cannot be tested. This CDR3 has 15 amino acids. Germline values: CDR1 SGHTA, CDR2 FQGNSA. The CDR3 sequence is CASSLRSPRYNEQFF.

V usage is TRBV7-2 and J usage is TRBJ2-1. Germline-derived CDR1 and CDR2 are SGHTA and FQGNSA. CDR3 size: 16 residues. Here the CDR3 reads CASSLLHSAKYNEQFF.

The CDR3 spells CASSYAEGQNEQYF. V gene TRBV6-5 combines with J gene TRBJ2-7; there is no DNA to check the TCRdb D call of TRBD2. Germline lookup yields CDR1 MNHEY and CDR2 SVGAGI. The CDR3 totals 14 residues.

The V and J genes are TRBV10-3 and TRBJ2-7; TCRdb outputs TRBD2, but without DNA this stays unchecked. CDR1 and CDR2 from the germline V gene are ENHRY and SYGVKD. The CDR3 totals 17 residues. The CDR3 loop reads CAISEFLSGLAGDEQYF.

The V and J genes are TRBV5-1 and TRBJ2-7; TCRdb gives TRBD2 as the D gene, but with no DNA this cannot be confirmed. The germline CDR1 and CDR2 sequences are SGHRS and YFSETQ. This CDR3 has 15 residues. CDR3: CASNRLRGGTLEQYF.

The chain carries TRBV12-3 or TRBV12-4 and TRBJ2-3; no DNA is available, so the TRBD2 call from TCRdb remains unchecked. This CDR3 is built from 18 residues. CDR3 sequence: CASRGLAVTGPEVVTQYF.

The chain is built from TRBV14 and TRBJ2-1; TCRdb lists TRBD2, though no DNA is available to test this call. CDR1 and CDR2 from the germline V gene are SGHDN and FVKESK. The CDR3 extends over 13 amino acids. The CDR3 loop is CASSPPAGNEQFF. Using reference TRBV14 and TRBJ2-1 for the parts outside the CDR3, the full variable domain is EAGVTQFPSHSVIEKGQTVTLRCDPISGHDNLYWYRRVMGKEIKFLLHFVKESKQDESGMPNNRFLAERTGGTYSTLKVQPAELEDSGVYFCASSPPAGNEQFFGPGTRLTVL.